The 24 T cell receptor beta chains listed next were all sequenced from one sample in a study of cytomegalovirus exposure and HLA in healthy donors. PCR amplification relied on 60 Vbeta primers (plus 13 Jbeta primers). Clones were sequenced by immunoSEQ multiplex PCR, and TCRdb holds only the in-frame ones, with some missing. The sample has roughly 200,000 clones, approximately 80% seen once. The sample taken for sequencing was PBMCs. The receptors shown here come from a woman in her thirties or forties in good health and CMV-seronegative.

V usage is TRBV28 and J usage is TRBJ1-5, with D unresolved. The CDR3 length is 12 residues. V was shortened by 5 bases and J by 9 bases, with 11 bases between the two germline ends. Germline CDR1 is MDHEN and CDR2 is SYDVKM. The CDR3 reads CASSQKFRPQHF. The CDR3, as DNA: TGTGCCAGCAGTCAGAAGTTTCGGCCCCAGCATTTT. Complete variable domain (other parts from reference TRBV28 and TRBJ1-5): DVKVTQSSRYLVKRTGEKVFLECVQDMDHENMFWYRQDPGLGLRLIYFSYDVKMKEKGDIPEGYSVSREKKERFSLILESASTNQTSMYLCASSQKFRPQHFGDGTRLSIL.

This chain joins TRBV10-3 and TRBJ1-1; 8 positions agree with TRBD1. The V gene's germline CDR1 is ENHRY and CDR2 SYGVKD. The CDR3 extends over 14 amino acids. The junction had 6 bases not matched to a gene; V was cut back by 5 bases and J by 4 bases. The CDR3 nucleotides are TGTGCCATCAGTAGGGACAGGTCGGTCACTGAAGCTTTCTTT. It encodes CAISRDRSVTEAFF.

The CDR3 loop is CASSQDRQGAYEQYF. In DNA form, the CDR3 reads TGCGCCAGCAGCCAAGACAGACAGGGGGCCTACGAGCAGTACTTC. The chain is built from TRBV4-1 and TRBJ2-7; TRBD1 aligns across 9 bases. J lost 2 bases, V lost 0 bases, and 2 bases had no gene match. The CDR3 is made up of 15 amino acids. The germline V gene encodes CDR1 MGHRA and CDR2 YSYEKL.

This chain uses TRBV6-4 with TRBJ2-6, with D possibly TRBD2 on 7 matching bases. Germline V gene data show CDR1 as MRHNA and CDR2 as SNTAGT. This CDR3 comprises 18 residues. V lost 9 bases and J 0 bases, leaving 21 bases between the germline ends. In DNA form, the CDR3 reads TGTGCCAGGCTGGGGGACTACAGGGAGAGCTCTGGGGCCAACGTCCTGACTTTC. Its translation is CARLGDYRESSGANVLTF.

The chain carries TRBV30 and TRBJ1-1; 10 bases are a match to TRBD1. After removal of 2 bases from V and 3 bases from J, the junction contained 3 bases not matched to a gene. This CDR3 is built from 14 residues. The germline gives CDR1 GTSNPN, CDR2 SVGIG (reference sequence). CDR3 region: CAWSTGTGDTEAFF. The CDR3 DNA reads TGTGCCTGGAGTACAGGGACAGGGGACACTGAAGCTTTCTTT.

The chain links TRBV19 to TRBJ2-7; 7 nucleotides line up with TRBD2. In germline, CDR1 is LNHDA, CDR2 SQIVND (reference sequence). V dropped 3 bases and J dropped 0; count of bases not matched to a gene: 5. The CDR3 loop spans 15 amino acids. The chain's CDR3 is CASSMSRGDSYEQYF. The CDR3 nucleotides are TGTGCCAGTAGTATGTCCCGGGGGGACTCCTACGAGCAGTACTTC.

This chain uses TRBV6-1 with TRBJ1-6; D is perhaps TRBD1 (5 bases). V was shortened by 0 bases and J by 13 bases, with 16 bases between the two germline ends. CDR3 size: 15 residues. CDR1 MNHNS and CDR2 SASEGT come from the germline V gene. The DNA for the CDR3 is TGTGCCAGCAGTGAAGCGCAACCTGACAGTTACCCCCTCCACTTT. Protein: CASSEAQPDSYPLHF.

This chain connects TRBV19 to TRBJ1-1; 7 nucleotides line up with TRBD1. The germline V gene has CDR1 LNHDA and CDR2 SQIVND (reference sequence). This CDR3 comprises 16 residues. Trimming cost V 3 bases and J 4 bases; bases outside gene matches: 11. In DNA form, the CDR3 reads TGTGCCAGTAGTATCTGGACAGGCGGTTCAGGCACTGAAGCTTTCTTT. Protein: CASSIWTGGSGTEAFF.

This chain joins TRBV5-8 and TRBJ1-3; the match to TRBD1 covers 7 bases. V shed 0 bases, J shed 0 bases, and the junction held 3 bases outside the gene matches. Germline CDR1 is SGHTS and CDR2 is YDEGEE. This CDR3 comprises 16 residues. The CDR3 nucleotides are TGTGCCAGCAGCTTGGCGGGACAGTACTCTGGAAACACCATATATTTT. Translating it yields CASSLAGQYSGNTIYF.

As DNA, the CDR3 is TGTGCCTGGACCGGGGGGGGCATAGATACGCAGTATTTT. As protein: CAWTGGGIDTQYF. This chain uses TRBV30 with TRBJ2-3; 8 bases agree with TRBD2. V shed 4 bases and J 5 bases; nucleotides not matched to a gene: 5. Germline V gene lookup returns CDR1 GTSNPN and CDR2 SVGIG (reference sequence). This CDR3 contains 13 residues.

The chain is built from TRBV19 and TRBJ2-3, with D tentatively TRBD1 (6 bases). CDR1 is LNHDA and CDR2 is SQIVND in the germline V gene (reference sequence). V was pared by 5 bases and J by 5 bases, with 11 bases between. CDR3 size: 13 residues. The CDR3 sequence is CASSPGEGDTQYF. CDR3 nucleotide sequence: TGTGCCAGTAGTCCAGGGGAAGGAGATACGCAGTATTTT.

V is TRBV30 and J is TRBJ2-1; D perhaps matches TRBD2 (6 bases). This CDR3 spans 15 amino acids. The germline CDR1 and CDR2 sequences are GTSNPN and SVGIG (reference sequence). V was shortened by 3 bases and J by 5 bases, with 17 bases between the two germline ends. The CDR3 coding sequence is TGTGCCTGGAGCGGAGTACGGGGGAGTAACAATGAGCAGTTCTTC. Protein sequence: CAWSGVRGSNNEQFF.

The chain is built from TRBV6-1 and TRBJ2-7; 8 nucleotides match TRBD1. V lost 7 bases, J lost 2 bases, and 4 bases stayed unmatched. The CDR3 contains 13 residues. CDR1 MNHNS and CDR2 SASEGT come from the germline V gene. CDR3 DNA sequence: TGTGCCAGCACCCTGACAGGGGCCTACGAGCAGTACTTC. Amino acids: CASTLTGAYEQYF.

This clone was counted between two and nine times. The J gene is TRBJ2-1, the V gene TRBV5-4; maybe TRBD2 (5 bases). Germline assignment: CDR1 SGHNT and CDR2 YYREEE (reference sequence). Trimming removed 0 bases from V and 7 bases from J, with 14 bases in between. The CDR3 loop spans 15 amino acids. CDR3 bases: TGTGCCAGCAGCTTGGACCCTAACCCGGGAAATGAGCAGTTCTTC. Encoded protein: CASSLDPNPGNEQFF. The full variable domain, in which reference TRBV5-4 and TRBJ2-1 provide the parts outside the CDR3, is ETGVTQSPTHLIKTRGQQVTLRCSSQSGHNTVSWYQQALGQGPQFIFQYYREEENGRGNFPPRFSGLQFPNYSSELNVNALELDDSALYLCASSLDPNPGNEQFFGPGTRLTVL.

The CDR3 nucleotides read TGTGCCAGCAGTTCGGAAGCTTTCTTT. Its translation: CASSSEAFF. The V gene is TRBV6-5, the J gene TRBJ1-1, with D unclear. The germline V gene encodes CDR1 MNHEY and CDR2 SVGAGI. The CDR3 totals 9 residues. V lost 4 bases and J lost 8, with 2 bases in between.

V gene TRBV11-2 combines with J gene TRBJ1-3; D is unclear. The length of the CDR3 is 15 residues. Trimming pared 4 bases from V and 1 base from J, leaving 11 bases between. Germline V lookup: CDR1 SGHAT, CDR2 FQNNGV. The CDR3 region is CASSSHHGSGNTIYF. The CDR3 DNA sequence: TGTGCCAGCAGCTCCCACCACGGGTCTGGAAACACCATATATTTT.

This chain uses TRBV7-3 with TRBJ1-1; TRBD1 might be the D (6 bases). Trimming took 5 bases from V and 4 from J, leaving 11 bases between them. CDR3 length equals 13 residues. Germline V gene data show CDR1 as SGHTA and CDR2 as FQGTGA. CDR3 bases: TGTGCCAGCAGCCCACAGGGTTCCACTGAAGCTTTCTTT. This sequence encodes CASSPQGSTEAFF.

J is TRBJ2-7 and V is TRBV11-1; 9 nucleotides line up with TRBD1. J gave up 4 bases and V 5 bases, and 6 bases lay outside the gene matches. Per germline, CDR1 SGHAT and CDR2 FQDESV (reference sequence). This CDR3 is 14 amino acids long. CDR3 coding DNA: TGTGCCAGCAGCCGGGACAGGGTCTTGTACGAGCAGTACTTC. Residues: CASSRDRVLYEQYF.

This clone was observed once. V and J are TRBV7-6 and TRBJ2-7; D perhaps matches TRBD1 (5 bases). The germline gives CDR1 SGHVS, CDR2 FNYEAQ. Deletions cut 4 bases from V and 3 bases from J, with 13 bases between. The CDR3 sequence is 14 residues long. CDR3: CASSSRAGFYEQYF. The DNA for the CDR3 is TGTGCCAGCAGCTCCAGGGCAGGGTTCTACGAGCAGTACTTC.

This clone was counted a single time. The chain carries TRBV6-1 and TRBJ2-1; 7 bases fit TRBD2. The germline gives CDR1 MNHNS, CDR2 SASEGT. The CDR3 consists of 15 residues. V was clipped by 2 bases and J by 0 bases; unmatched bases: 1. CDR3 residues: CASSELADSYNEQFF. CDR3 sequence (DNA): TGTGCCAGCAGTGAACTAGCGGACTCCTACAATGAGCAGTTCTTC.

The chain links TRBV5-6 to TRBJ2-5, with 8 bases identical to TRBD2. Germline CDR1 reads SGHDT; CDR2 reads YYEEEE. With V trimmed by 2 bases and J by 2 bases, 2 bases remained unmatched. The CDR3 spans 14 residues. For the CDR3, the DNA is TGTGCCAGCAGCTTAGCTAGCGGGCAAGAGACCCAGTACTTC. Residues: CASSLASGQETQYF.

This chain links TRBV10-3 with TRBJ2-1, with 9 bases aligning to TRBD2. Germline loops: CDR1 ENHRY, CDR2 SYGVKD. The CDR3 consists of 16 residues. J lost 5 bases, V lost 0 bases, and 5 bases had no gene match. For the CDR3, the DNA is TGTGCCATCAGTGAGTCGGGGCGGGGGGGCAACAATGAGCAGTTCTTC. Translating gives CAISESGRGGNNEQFF.

This sequence joins TRBV9 and TRBJ2-6, with no clear D. V lost 0 bases and J 3 bases, leaving 16 bases between the germline ends. This CDR3 region has 18 residues. Per germline, CDR1 SGDLS and CDR2 YYNGEE. In DNA, the CDR3 is TGTGCCAGCAGCGTAGACAACCCCCCCTTCCTTGGGGCCAACGTCCTGACTTTC. Translating gives CASSVDNPPFLGANVLTF.

The chain uses TRBV7-2 and TRBJ1-1; 8 bases match TRBD1. The CDR3 consists of 13 residues. V gave up 5 bases and J gave up 11 bases; unmatched junction bases: 10. Germline V gene sequence: CDR1 SGHTA, CDR2 FQGNSA. As DNA, the CDR3 is TGTGCCAGCAGCCTACCTGGGACAGGTCTGGCTTTCTTT. Residues: CASSLPGTGLAFF.